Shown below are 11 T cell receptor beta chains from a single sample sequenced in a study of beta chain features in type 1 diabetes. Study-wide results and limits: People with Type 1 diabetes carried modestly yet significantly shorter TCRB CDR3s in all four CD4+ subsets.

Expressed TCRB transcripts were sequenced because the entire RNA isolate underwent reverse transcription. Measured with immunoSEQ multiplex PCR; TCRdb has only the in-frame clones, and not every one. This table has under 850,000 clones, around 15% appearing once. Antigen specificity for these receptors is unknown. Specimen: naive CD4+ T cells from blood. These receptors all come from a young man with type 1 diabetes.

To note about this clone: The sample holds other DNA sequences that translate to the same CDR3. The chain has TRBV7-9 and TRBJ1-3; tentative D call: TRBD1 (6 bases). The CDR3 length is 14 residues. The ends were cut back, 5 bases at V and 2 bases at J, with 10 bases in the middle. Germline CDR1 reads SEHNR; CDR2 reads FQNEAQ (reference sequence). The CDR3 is CASSPTGTGNTIYF. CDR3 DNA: TGTGCCAGCAGCCCCACAGGGACTGGAAACACCATATATTTT.

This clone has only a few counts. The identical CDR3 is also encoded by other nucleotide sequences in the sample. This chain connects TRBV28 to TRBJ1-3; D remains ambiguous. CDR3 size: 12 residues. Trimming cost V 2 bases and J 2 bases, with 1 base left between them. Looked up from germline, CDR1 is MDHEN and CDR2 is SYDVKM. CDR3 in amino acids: CASSLPGNTIYF. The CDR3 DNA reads TGTGCCAGCAGTTTACCTGGAAACACCATATATTTT.

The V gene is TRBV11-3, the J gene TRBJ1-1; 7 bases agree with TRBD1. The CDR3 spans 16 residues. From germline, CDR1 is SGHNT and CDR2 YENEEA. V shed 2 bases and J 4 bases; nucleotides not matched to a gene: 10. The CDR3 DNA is TGTGCCAGCAGCTTACCTCGGGACAGTGAAAGCACTGAAGCTTTCTTT. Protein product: CASSLPRDSESTEAFF.

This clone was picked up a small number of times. DNA for the CDR3: TGTGCCAGCAGCCACCCGACTAATGGCAAAGAGACCCAGTACTTC. Its protein is CASSHPTNGKETQYF. The rearrangement uses TRBV6-5 and TRBJ2-5, with D maybe TRBD2 (5 bases). V was cut by 6 bases and J by 3 bases, with 17 bases left in between. CDR1 and CDR2 from the germline V gene are MNHEY and SVGAGI. The CDR3 has 15 residues.

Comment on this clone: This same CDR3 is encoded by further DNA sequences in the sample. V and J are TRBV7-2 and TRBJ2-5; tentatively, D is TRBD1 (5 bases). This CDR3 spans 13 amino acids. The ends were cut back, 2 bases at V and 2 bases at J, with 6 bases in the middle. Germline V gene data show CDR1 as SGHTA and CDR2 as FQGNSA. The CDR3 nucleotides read TGTGCCAGCAGCTTAAGACAGCAAGAGACCCAGTACTTC. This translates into CASSLRQQETQYF.

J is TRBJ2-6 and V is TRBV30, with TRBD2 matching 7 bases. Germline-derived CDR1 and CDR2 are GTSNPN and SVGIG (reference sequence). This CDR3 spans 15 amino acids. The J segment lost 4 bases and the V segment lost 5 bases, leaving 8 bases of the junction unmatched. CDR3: CAWGLDAAGANVLTF. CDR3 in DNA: TGTGCCTGGGGACTAGACGCGGCCGGGGCCAACGTCCTGACTTTC. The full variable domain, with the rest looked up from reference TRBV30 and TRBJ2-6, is SQTIHQWPATLVQPVGSPLSLECTVEGTSNPNLYWYRQAAGRGLQLLFYSVGIGQISSEVPQNLSASRPQDRQFILSSKKLLLSDSGFYLCAWGLDAAGANVLTFGAGSRLTVL.

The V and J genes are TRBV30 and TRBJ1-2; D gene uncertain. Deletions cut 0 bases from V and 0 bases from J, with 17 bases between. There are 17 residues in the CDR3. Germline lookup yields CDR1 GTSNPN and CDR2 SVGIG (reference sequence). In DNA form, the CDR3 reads TGTGCCTGGAGTGTAGACCCACGCACATCAGCTAACTATGGCTACACCTTC. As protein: CAWSVDPRTSANYGYTF.

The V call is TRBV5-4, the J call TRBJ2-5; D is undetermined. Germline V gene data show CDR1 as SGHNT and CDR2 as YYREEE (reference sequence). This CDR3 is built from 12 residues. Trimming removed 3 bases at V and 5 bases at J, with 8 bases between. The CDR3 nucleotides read TGTGCCAGCAGCTCCAGTGGTGAGACCCAGTACTTC. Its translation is CASSSSGETQYF.

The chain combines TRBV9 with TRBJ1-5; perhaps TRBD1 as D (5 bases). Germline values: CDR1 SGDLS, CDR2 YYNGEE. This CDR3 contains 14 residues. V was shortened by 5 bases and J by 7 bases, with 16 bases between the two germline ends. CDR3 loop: CASSQTGVDQPQHF. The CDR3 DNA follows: TGTGCCAGCAGTCAAACGGGGGTTGACCAGCCCCAGCATTTT.

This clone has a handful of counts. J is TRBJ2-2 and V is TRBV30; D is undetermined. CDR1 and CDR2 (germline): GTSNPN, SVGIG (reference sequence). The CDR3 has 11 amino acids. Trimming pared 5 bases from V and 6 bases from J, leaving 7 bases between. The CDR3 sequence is CAWGGPGELFF. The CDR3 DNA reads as TGTGCCTGGGGCGGACCCGGGGAGCTGTTTTTT.

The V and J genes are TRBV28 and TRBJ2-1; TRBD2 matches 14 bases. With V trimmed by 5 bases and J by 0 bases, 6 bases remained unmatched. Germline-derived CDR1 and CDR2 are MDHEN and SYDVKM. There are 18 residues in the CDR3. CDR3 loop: CASSTTSGGDGSYNEQFF. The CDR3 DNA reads TGTGCCAGCAGTACGACTAGCGGGGGGGACGGCTCCTACAATGAGCAGTTCTTC.